This T cell receptor (beta chain) was identified in a study of OX40 agonist ivuxolimab in advanced cancers. Background on the whole study: Ivuxolimab was a fully human IgG2 agonistic monoclonal antibody targeting the costimulatory receptor OX40 (CD134). Of the roughly 54 patients in dose escalation, approximately 20 had hepatocellular carcinoma, approximately 15 had melanoma, 9 had renal cell carcinoma and 9 had head and neck cancer. Peripheral TCRbeta sequencing aimed to test whether ivuxolimab altered TCR sequence diversity and caused clonal T-cell expansion. In the dose-escalation cohort, roughly four fifths of patients were male, and the mean age was roughly 60 years, with a range of 23 to 79. Patients were allowed to have had prior anti-PD-1, anti-PD-L1 or anti-CTLA-4 therapy, and more than 35% of the dose-escalation patients had been treated with checkpoint inhibitors. Partial responses occurred in three dose-escalation patients: two with cutaneous melanoma and one with hepatocellular carcinoma. Intravenous ivuxolimab was administered to patients every 2 weeks at six dose levels: 0.01, 0.1, 0.3, 1.5, 3 and 10 mg/kg. The paper describes the monotherapy dose-escalation part (N of about 52 patients) of the phase I trial of ivuxolimab. The study at large found these results: Which antigens the clonally expanded peripheral T cells were specific for was not determined. In the 0.1-3.0 mg/kg groups, partial responders had among the lowest normalized peripheral clonal expansion, particularly in CD8+ T cells. Low levels of normalized T-cell clonal expansion were also seen in some patients who did not respond. After ivuxolimab, more expanded clones were found on average in CD8+ T cells than in CD4+ T cells. At doses of 0.1 to 3.0 mg/kg, clonal expansion of both CD4+ and CD8+ T cells in blood was seen between baseline and week 6.

There are a few counts of this clone. It has no known antigen specificity. The input lacks base qualities; no much larger clone sits a single base away. Including cysteine and phenylalanine, the CDR3 has 18 amino acids. The only DNA kept is the CDR3, 54 bases in frame from the first base. V ends up 1 base short and J 2 bases short, with an unmatched junction base count of 10. The germline V gene yields SGHAT for CDR1 and FQNNGV for CDR2. To sequence the TCRbeta CDR3 region, genomic DNA was isolated from the sorted cells. The immunoSEQ Assay was used to sequence the TCRbeta CDR3 regions. TCRdb's version of the immuneACCESS table is confined to in-frame rearrangements and falls short of the full clone set. An unresolved V gene accounts for under half of the shortfall where checked; the remainder is of unknown origin. The sample profile shows some 67,000 clones; 70% to 90% of them were found once. Jointly, the top ten make up approximately 0.25% of the sample.

The trial excluded patients who had a history of autoimmune disease or were on systemic immunosuppression. Peripheral blood for TCR sequencing was drawn from every dose cohort at baseline, at cycle 4 day 1 and at cycle 7 day 1. The samples were taken from a phase I, first-in-human, multicenter, open-label dose-escalation trial of ivuxolimab. Adults with locally advanced or metastatic melanoma, renal cell, hepatocellular, or head and neck squamous cell carcinoma were enrolled in the trial. Before TCR sequencing, CD4+ T cells and CD8+ T cells from peripheral blood were sorted into separate populations.

Recombination joined TRBV11-2 with TRBJ2-3; 9 of the junction bases match TRBD2. Sequenced material: CD4+ or CD8+ T cells sorted from blood, taken in a trial of the OX40 agonist ivuxolimab. This receptor was identified in an adult with an advanced solid tumor such as melanoma, head and neck, liver or kidney cancer. The CDR3 protein is CASSLGLAALRITDTQYF. The sequenced DNA is TGTGCCAGCAGCTTAGGACTAGCGGCCCTTAGGATCACAGATACGCAGTATTTT.